The 17 T cell receptor beta chains listed next were all sequenced from one sample in a study of cytomegalovirus exposure and HLA in healthy donors. The PCR used 60 Vbeta and 13 Jbeta primers. The assay was immunoSEQ multiplex PCR, and TCRdb's table has in-frame clones only and misses some. The table lists about 150,000 clones, roughly 80% of them singletons, with roughly 4% in the top ten. What was sequenced was PBMCs. These receptors came from a woman aged 40 to 55 in good health and CMV-seropositive.

This rearrangement joins TRBV29-1 to TRBJ1-1; the D gene is possibly TRBD1 (6 bases). Germline values: CDR1 SQVTM, CDR2 ANQGSEA. This CDR3 comprises 13 residues. The ends were cut back, 7 bases at V and 5 bases at J, with 17 bases in the middle. CDR3: CSEKTGLGTEAFF. In DNA form, the CDR3 reads TGCAGCGAGAAAACAGGGTTGGGGACTGAAGCTTTCTTT.

DNA for the CDR3: TGTGCCAGCCGTCTAGCGGGGGGGCGGGAGACCCAGTACTTC. Amino acids: CASRLAGGRETQYF. The chain combines TRBV6-5 with TRBJ2-5; TRBD2 matches at 12 bases. The trim removed 8 bases at V and 5 bases at J, leaving 6 bases unmatched. Per the germline V gene, CDR1 is MNHEY and CDR2 is SVGAGI. This CDR3 spans 14 amino acids.

This sequence joins TRBV15 and TRBJ1-1; no clear D. Germline values: CDR1 LNHNV, CDR2 YYDKDF (reference sequence). CDR3 length: 14 amino acids. Trimming left V 1 base short and J 1 base short, with 7 bases between. CDR3 sequence reads: CATSRVGRNTEAFF. The CDR3 bases are TGTGCCACCAGCAGAGTTGGGAGGAACACTGAAGCTTTCTTT.

This chain connects TRBV5-1 to TRBJ1-2; the match to TRBD1 covers 8 bases. The CDR3 totals 14 residues. Germline V gives CDR1 SGHRS, CDR2 YFSETQ. With V trimmed by 3 bases and J by 0 bases, 1 base remained unmatched. The CDR3 bases are TGCGCCAGCAGCTGGACAGGGACTAACTATGGCTACACCTTC. Translation gives CASSWTGTNYGYTF.

The chain joins TRBV25-1 to TRBJ1-4, with 12 bases identical to TRBD1. Germline assignment: CDR1 MGHDK and CDR2 SYGVNS. V dropped 2 bases and J dropped 7; count of bases not matched to a gene: 8. CDR3 length: 17 amino acids. In DNA form, the CDR3 reads TGTGCCAGCAGTGAAGGGGACAGGGGGCTTTGGGGTGAAAAACTGTTTTTT. This translates into CASSEGDRGLWGEKLFF.

CDR3 in amino acids: CASSLGLGAGTRQRQYF. CDR3 in DNA: TGTGCCAGCAGCTTAGGCCTAGGGGCTGGCACCCGGCAGCGACAGTATTTT. This chain links TRBV7-2 with TRBJ2-3; perhaps TRBD1 as D (5 bases). The CDR3 is 17 amino acids. Germline V gene lookup returns CDR1 SGHTA and CDR2 FQGNSA. Deletions cut 1 base from V and 12 bases from J, with 26 bases between.

As concerns this clone: The same CDR3 is also encoded by other DNA sequences in this sample. The CDR3 coding sequence is TGTGCCTGGAGTGTAGCAGGGGGAACTGAAGCTTTCTTT. Amino acid sequence: CAWSVAGGTEAFF. The chain combines TRBV30 with TRBJ1-1; 7 nucleotides match TRBD1. The CDR3 has 13 amino acids. The ends lost 0 bases at V and 5 bases at J; junction bases unmatched: 3. Per germline, CDR1 GTSNPN and CDR2 SVGIG (reference sequence).

Concerning this clone: Within the sample, other DNA sequences also encode this same CDR3. The V call is TRBV5-1, the J call TRBJ2-3; perhaps TRBD2 as D (6 bases). Germline V lookup: CDR1 SGHRS, CDR2 YFSETQ. V lost 1 base to trimming and J lost 2 bases, with 11 bases between them. This CDR3 spans 15 amino acids. DNA of the CDR3: TGCGCCAGCAGCTTGTCTGGCGGGGCCACAGATACGCAGTATTTT. Translating it yields CASSLSGGATDTQYF.

V and J are TRBV19 and TRBJ1-5; TRBD1 aligns across 8 bases. The ends lost 1 base at V and 5 bases at J; junction bases unmatched: 4. CDR3 size: 15 residues. Germline V gives CDR1 LNHDA, CDR2 SQIVND (reference sequence). For the CDR3, the DNA is TGTGCCAGTAGTATAGGCGACAGGGGCCATCAGCCCCAGCATTTT. This encodes CASSIGDRGHQPQHF.

V and J are TRBV2 and TRBJ2-5, with TRBD1 matching 11 bases. The J call may be mistaken, given a closer DNA end match to TRBJ2-7. CDR1 is SNHLY and CDR2 is FYNNEI in the germline V gene. The CDR3 has 13 amino acids. The CDR3 DNA is TGTGCCAGCATAGGACAGGGGGCTTACGAGCAGTACTTC. The encoded protein is CASIGQGAYEQYF.

Comments on this clone: Germline and junction disagree at one end, which may indicate a read error. This chain joins TRBV13 and TRBJ2-3, with D perhaps matching TRBD2 (6 bases). The V gene's germline CDR1 is PRHDT and CDR2 FYEKMQ (reference sequence). The CDR3 length is 16 residues. The CDR3 protein is CASTLHLAWGTDTQYF. The CDR3 DNA sequence: TGTGCCAGCACCTTACACCTAGCGTGGGGCACAGATACGCAGTATTTT.

V usage is TRBV5-1 and J usage is TRBJ2-5, with TRBD2 matching over 10 bases. The J call may be mistaken, given a closer DNA end match to TRBJ2-7. CDR1 and CDR2 from the germline V gene are SGHRS and YFSETQ. There are 15 residues in the CDR3. CDR3 residues: CASSLDGSGGYEQYF. The CDR3 nucleotides read TGCGCCAGCAGCTTGGATGGTAGCGGGGGGTACGAGCAGTACTTC.

The V gene is TRBV30, the J gene TRBJ2-7, with TRBD2 matching over 7 bases. Germline V CDR1 and CDR2: GTSNPN, SVGIG (reference sequence). V shed 7 bases and J 4 bases; nucleotides not matched to a gene: 13. CDR3 length equals 14 residues. DNA of the CDR3: TGTGCCTCAACACTAGCGCAGTCACGTTACGAGCAGTACTTC. Translation: CASTLAQSRYEQYF.

The V and J genes are TRBV5-4 and TRBJ1-1; 8 bases map to TRBD1. The V gene's germline CDR1 is SGHNT and CDR2 YYREEE (reference sequence). The CDR3 loop spans 14 amino acids. V shed 4 bases, J shed 5 bases, and the junction held 7 bases outside the gene matches. Here the CDR3 reads CASSQSGGFTEAFF. CDR3 nucleotide sequence: TGTGCCAGCAGCCAATCAGGGGGCTTTACTGAAGCTTTCTTT.

The genes are TRBV9 and TRBJ2-1, with D possibly TRBD1 on 6 matching bases. Trimming shortened V by 0 bases and J by 0 bases, and 7 bases separated the two germline ends. This CDR3 region has 15 residues. The germline V gene encodes CDR1 SGDLS and CDR2 YYNGEE. CDR3 sequence (DNA): TGTGCCAGCAGCGTAGAGGGGGACTCCTACAATGAGCAGTTCTTC. This sequence encodes CASSVEGDSYNEQFF.

V and J are TRBV14 and TRBJ1-2; perhaps TRBD1 as D (6 bases). This CDR3 contains 15 residues. Germline V gene data show CDR1 as SGHDN and CDR2 as FVKESK. Trimming cost V 1 base and J 4 bases, with 13 bases left between them. The CDR3 reads CASSQAASGVYGYTF. The CDR3 nucleotides read TGTGCCAGCAGCCAAGCGGCTTCAGGGGTCTATGGCTACACCTTC.

The chain couples TRBV30 to TRBJ2-1, with 7 positions matching TRBD2. V lost 1 base, J lost 1 base, and 4 bases stayed unmatched. There are 15 residues in the CDR3. Germline loops: CDR1 GTSNPN, CDR2 SVGIG (reference sequence). In DNA, the CDR3 is TGTGCCTGGAGTGGACTAGCCATGTCCTACAATGAGCAGTTCTTC. It specifies CAWSGLAMSYNEQFF.